Reported below is one T cell receptor (beta chain). Antigen: not known. The sample comes from a study of T cells after yellow fever vaccination. The study's findings and limits: A large majority of primary-vaccination clones showed up again after the booster (around 96% CD4, around 88% CD8).

The germline V gene encodes CDR1 MNHEY and CDR2 SMNVEV (reference sequence). The CDR3 has 16 amino acids. The junction had 13 bases not matched to a gene; V was cut back by 5 bases and J by 6 bases. TCRdb re-derived calls from the 5' RACE reads in MiXCR, one entry per CDR3 protein. The data contain some 200,000 distinct CDR3 sequences, approximately 9.9% of them singletons. The source is a man aged 18 to 29 who received the YFV17D yellow fever vaccine. The V call is TRBV27, the J call TRBJ2-7; 10 bases match TRBD1. The sequencing here drew on CD8+ T cells sorted from PBMCs, taken 15 days after the yellow fever booster vaccination. CDR3 DNA sequence: TGTGCCAGCAGTCGACTAGGGACAGGGGTTCGTCTCGAGCAGTACGTC. It translates to CASSRLGTGVRLEQYV.